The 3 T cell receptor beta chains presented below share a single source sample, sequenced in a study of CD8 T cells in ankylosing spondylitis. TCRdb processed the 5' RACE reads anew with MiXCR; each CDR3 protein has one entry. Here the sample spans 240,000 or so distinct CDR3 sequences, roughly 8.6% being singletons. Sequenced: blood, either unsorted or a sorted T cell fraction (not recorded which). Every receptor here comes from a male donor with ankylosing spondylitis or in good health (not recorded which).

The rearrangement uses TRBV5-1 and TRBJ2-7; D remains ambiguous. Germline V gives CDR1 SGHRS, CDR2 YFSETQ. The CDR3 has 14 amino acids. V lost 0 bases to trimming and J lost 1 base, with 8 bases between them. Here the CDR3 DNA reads TGCGCCAGCAGCTTGGGTACGCGGTCCTACGAGCAGTACTTC. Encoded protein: CASSLGTRSYEQYF.

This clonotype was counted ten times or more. DNA of the CDR3: TGCAGTGCTGAAGGACTAGCGAGTATTGAGACCCAGTACTTC. This codes for CSAEGLASIETQYF. The V gene is TRBV20-1, the J gene TRBJ2-5; 9 bases line up with TRBD2. The CDR3 contains 14 residues. Germline loops: CDR1 DFQATT, CDR2 SNEGSKA (reference sequence). The trim removed 5 bases at V and 5 bases at J, leaving 9 bases unmatched.

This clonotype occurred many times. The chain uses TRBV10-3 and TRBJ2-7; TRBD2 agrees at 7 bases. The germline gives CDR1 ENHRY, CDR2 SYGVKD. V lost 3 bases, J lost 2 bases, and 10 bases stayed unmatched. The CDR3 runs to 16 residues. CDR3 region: CAISDYRDYQTYEQYF. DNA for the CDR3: TGTGCCATCAGTGATTACCGGGACTATCAGACCTACGAGCAGTACTTC.